The subject of this entry is one TCR beta chain. Its antigen is not known. These data originate in a study of T cell responses to AZD1222 COVID-19 vaccine. Study-wide background: Second-dose schedules of about 4 or about 12 weeks were combined.

Some clones are missing from TCRdb's copy, which holds only in-frame ones; the method was immunoSEQ multiplex PCR. The sample holds some 80,000 clones, 90% to 95% seen once. The CDR3 length is 16 residues. Trimming stripped 0 bases from V and 6 bases from J, with 17 bases between. Germline V gives CDR1 SGHTA, CDR2 FQGNSA. Overall study results and limits: Donor demographics were predominantly white British with a female majority; clonal diversity may be underestimated. After two AZD1222 doses, spike-specific TCR breadth and depth rose versus day 0.

This TCR was recovered from an adult in good health. This specimen consisted of peripheral blood, obtained on day 0 of AZD1222 vaccination. The genes are TRBV7-2 and TRBJ2-5, with D tentatively TRBD2 (5 bases). CDR3 nucleotide sequence: TGTGCCAGCAGCTTAGCGGGAGTAGTCGGGGAGAAGACCCAGTACTTC. This sequence encodes CASSLAGVVGEKTQYF.